The next 32 T cell receptor beta chains were all read from a single sample in a study of cytomegalovirus exposure and HLA in healthy donors. Amplification used 60 Vbeta primers and 13 Jbeta primers. Profiled with immunoSEQ multiplex PCR; TCRdb holds only in-frame clones, not every one. This sample has approximately 190,000 clones; 75% to 90% occur once, and the top ten carry about 6%. The sequenced material came from PBMCs. The receptors shown here come from a man in his forties in good health and CMV-seropositive.

The genes are TRBV18 and TRBJ1-3, with a tentative D call TRBD1 (5 bases). This CDR3 has 16 residues. V was shortened by 3 bases and J by 0 bases, with 12 bases between the two germline ends. The germline V gene has CDR1 KGHSH and CDR2 LQKENI. CDR3: CASSPRTGLSGNTIYF. The DNA of the CDR3 is TGTGCCAGCTCACCGCGAACGGGACTCTCTGGAAACACCATATATTTT.

The chain employs TRBV18 and TRBJ1-6; 12 bases map to TRBD1. The CDR3 extends over 19 amino acids. V trimming: 1 base; J trimming: 6 bases; junction bases outside the gene matches: 10. CDR1 is KGHSH, CDR2 LQKENI, per germline. The CDR3 is CASSPLGTGGLGVNSPLHF. CDR3 sequence (DNA): TGTGCCAGCTCACCACTCGGGACAGGGGGCTTGGGAGTTAATTCACCCCTCCACTTT.

V and J are TRBV25-1 and TRBJ2-3; 9 nucleotides line up with TRBD2. Trimming at V came to 3 bases and at J to 2 bases, leaving 6 bases not matched to a gene. From germline, CDR1 is MGHDK and CDR2 SYGVNS. This CDR3 spans 16 amino acids. This chain's CDR3 is CASSDLLAGHTDTQYF. In DNA form, the CDR3 reads TGTGCCAGCAGTGACCTTCTAGCGGGGCACACAGATACGCAGTATTTT.

This clone came up a few times. The V and J genes are TRBV11-2 and TRBJ2-1, with 11 bases matching TRBD2. Germline V lookup: CDR1 SGHAT, CDR2 FQNNGV. After removal of 0 bases from V and 10 bases from J, the junction contained 8 bases not matched to a gene. CDR3 size: 16 residues. This CDR3 reads CASSLDLSGGAQEQFF. The CDR3 nucleotides read TGTGCCAGCAGCTTAGATCTTAGCGGGGGGGCTCAGGAGCAGTTCTTC.

The chain employs TRBV10-1 and TRBJ2-7; 9 bases are shared with TRBD1. The CDR3 length is 14 residues. V was pared by 0 bases and J by 3 bases, with 0 bases of the junction left unmatched. The V gene's germline CDR1 is WNHNN and CDR2 SYGVQD (reference sequence). CDR3 sequence reads: CASSESGQGYEQYF. CDR3 bases: TGCGCCAGCAGTGAGTCGGGACAGGGCTACGAGCAGTACTTC.

The chain is built from TRBV14 and TRBJ1-3; tentatively, D is TRBD1 (5 bases). Germline CDR1 reads SGHDN; CDR2 reads FVKESK. The V gene lost 4 bases and the J gene lost 0 bases, with 10 bases spanning the gap. The CDR3 covers 15 residues. The CDR3 loop is CASSLQATSGNTIYF. The DNA of the CDR3 is TGTGCCAGCAGCCTACAGGCCACCTCTGGAAACACCATATATTTT.

This chain connects TRBV5-1 to TRBJ2-5, with 8 bases aligning to TRBD2. The J call may be faulty, since TRBJ2-7 better matches the DNA end. The CDR3 loop spans 15 amino acids. Germline-derived CDR1 and CDR2 are SGHRS and YFSETQ. CDR3 coding DNA: TGCGCCAGCAGCGCCTCGAGCGGGGGCCCCTACGAGCAGTACTTC. It yields the protein CASSASSGGPYEQYF.

For this clone: Other DNA sequences in this sample translate to the same CDR3. The chain links TRBV6-5 to TRBJ2-5; perhaps TRBD1 as D (6 bases). CDR1 MNHEY and CDR2 SVGAGI come from the germline V gene. The CDR3 covers 13 residues. V lost 5 bases to trimming and J lost 4 bases, with 11 bases between them. The CDR3 DNA reads as TGTGCCAGCAGTCCCTTAGGGGGAGAGACCCAGTACTTC. Translating gives CASSPLGGETQYF.

The rearrangement uses TRBV5-1 and TRBJ2-7, with TRBD2 matching 8 bases. Germline V gene sequence: CDR1 SGHRS, CDR2 YFSETQ. Trimming at V came to 4 bases and at J to 7 bases, leaving 13 bases not matched to a gene. The CDR3 covers 15 residues. Written as DNA, the CDR3 is TGCGCCAGCAGCCTCCTGACTAGCGTGGACCAAGAGCAGTACTTC. Its protein is CASSLLTSVDQEQYF. The complete variable domain, with remaining parts taken from reference TRBV5-1 and TRBJ2-7, reads KAGVTQTPRYLIKTRGQQVTLSCSPISGHRSVSWYQQTPGQGLQFLFEYFSETQRNKGNFPGRFSGRQFSNSRSEMNVSTLELGDSALYLCASSLLTSVDQEQYFGPGTRLTVT.

This clone was detected a few times. The chain links TRBV4-2 to TRBJ1-6, with 7 bases lining up with TRBD1. This CDR3 region has 17 residues. V shed 0 bases, J shed 7 bases, and the junction held 9 bases outside the gene matches. CDR1 is LGHNA, CDR2 YNFKEQ, per germline. This CDR3 is CASSQDSGTASNSPLHF. CDR3 nucleotides: TGTGCCAGCAGCCAAGATTCCGGGACAGCCTCAAATTCACCCCTCCACTTT.

V and J are TRBV13 and TRBJ1-3; D unresolved. CDR3 length: 12 amino acids. Germline V gene lookup returns CDR1 PRHDT and CDR2 FYEKMQ (reference sequence). Deletions cut 4 bases from V and 4 bases from J, with 5 bases between. This CDR3 reads CASSSLGNTIYF. As DNA, the CDR3 is TGTGCCAGCAGCTCCCTGGGAAACACCATATATTTT.

The V gene is TRBV19, the J gene TRBJ2-5; tentatively, D is TRBD1 (5 bases). Germline CDR1 LNHDA, CDR2 SQIVND (reference sequence). The CDR3 sequence is 13 residues long. The V gene lost 9 bases and the J gene lost 4 bases, with 15 bases spanning the gap. This CDR3 is CASLGAGIETQYF. DNA of the CDR3: TGTGCCAGCCTAGGGGCAGGGATAGAGACCCAGTACTTC.

This chain links TRBV7-9 with TRBJ1-2; TRBD1 matches 8 bases. CDR3 length: 13 residues. Germline trimming cut 5 bases from V and 7 bases from J; bases unmatched to any gene: 6. Germline lookup yields CDR1 SEHNR and CDR2 FQNEAQ (reference sequence). CDR3 loop: CASSATGGGGYTF. The DNA of the CDR3 is TGTGCCAGCAGCGCTACAGGGGGAGGTGGCTACACCTTC.

J is TRBJ2-7 and V is TRBV27; D is uncertain. The CDR3 runs 13 residues. Germline lookup yields CDR1 MNHEY and CDR2 SMNVEV (reference sequence). Trimming pared 6 bases from V and 0 bases from J, leaving 9 bases between. CDR3 region: CASREWSSYEQYF. DNA of the CDR3: TGTGCCAGCAGGGAATGGAGCTCCTACGAGCAGTACTTC.

The chain links TRBV7-9 to TRBJ1-1; no definite D call. The CDR3 extends over 12 amino acids. V lost 3 bases and J 7 bases, leaving 9 bases between the germline ends. Germline V CDR1 and CDR2: SEHNR, FQNEAQ (reference sequence). CDR3 region: CASSFPRGEAFF. Written as DNA, the CDR3 is TGTGCCAGCAGCTTCCCTCGAGGTGAAGCTTTCTTT.

The chain couples TRBV11-3 to TRBJ2-1; 7 bases map to TRBD2. The CDR3 contains 19 residues. Germline V CDR1 and CDR2: SGHNT, YENEEA. Trimming at V came to 0 bases and at J to 3 bases, leaving 14 bases not matched to a gene. The DNA for the CDR3 is TGTGCCAGCAGCTTAGACGGGTTGTCTAGCGGTGCGAGCTACAATGAGCAGTTCTTC. Translating gives CASSLDGLSSGASYNEQFF.

V is TRBV29-1 and J is TRBJ1-1, with D tentatively TRBD1 (6 bases). The CDR3 is 13 residues long. Per the germline V gene, CDR1 is SQVTM and CDR2 is ANQGSEA. Trimming removed 6 bases at V and 2 bases at J, with 13 bases between. The CDR3 reads CSVGGSHNTEAFF. The CDR3 DNA reads TGCAGCGTAGGGGGATCCCATAACACTGAAGCTTTCTTT.

V usage is TRBV19 and J usage is TRBJ2-3; D is ambiguous. The CDR3 spans 13 residues. Germline CDR1 is LNHDA and CDR2 is SQIVND (reference sequence). V was pared by 2 bases and J by 1 base, with 4 bases between. In DNA form, the CDR3 reads TGTGCCAGTAGTATACCGGGCACAGATACGCAGTATTTT. Amino acid sequence: CASSIPGTDTQYF.

CDR3 sequence (DNA): TGTGCCAGCAGCCTGGGGAGGACGGTTGGAAACACCATATATTTT. It codes for CASSLGRTVGNTIYF. V gene TRBV7-6 combines with J gene TRBJ1-3; D gene uncertain. CDR1 and CDR2 from the germline V gene are SGHVS and FNYEAQ. This CDR3 is built from 15 residues. With 5 bases removed from V and 3 bases from J, the gap between germline ends came to 14 bases.

This clone has only a few counts. The chain is built from TRBV5-6 and TRBJ1-1; the match to TRBD1 covers 9 bases. Trimming removed 3 bases from V and 7 bases from J; junction bases left unmatched: 13. The germline V gene encodes CDR1 SGHDT and CDR2 YYEEEE. The CDR3 is 16 amino acids. DNA for the CDR3: TGTGCCAGCAGCTCCACCCGGGACAGGGAGGCTAATGAAGCTTTCTTT. Its translation is CASSSTRDREANEAFF.

This clone was counted between two and nine times. V usage is TRBV5-1 and J usage is TRBJ1-1, with 9 bases fitting TRBD1. There are 14 residues in the CDR3. The germline V gene has CDR1 SGHRS and CDR2 YFSETQ. V trimming: 0 bases; J trimming: 5 bases; junction bases outside the gene matches: 2. The CDR3 loop is CASSLGQGVTEAFF. The CDR3 nucleotides are TGCGCCAGCAGCTTGGGACAGGGGGTAACTGAAGCTTTCTTT.

The gene calls are TRBV19 and TRBJ2-5, with TRBD2 identical over 7 bases. Trimming cost V 7 bases and J 3 bases; bases outside gene matches: 8. Germline loops: CDR1 LNHDA, CDR2 SQIVND (reference sequence). The CDR3 is 14 residues long. In DNA, the CDR3 is TGTGCCAGTAATATCGGGGGGTCCAAAGAGACCCAGTACTTC. Its protein is CASNIGGSKETQYF. The full variable domain, with the rest looked up from reference TRBV19 and TRBJ2-5, is DGGITQSPKYLFRKEGQNVTLSCEQNLNHDAMYWYRQDPGQGLRLIYYSQIVNDFQKGDIAEGYSVSREKKESFPLTVTSAQKNPTAFYLCASNIGGSKETQYFGPGTRLLVL.

The rearrangement joins TRBV19 to TRBJ1-2; D is possibly TRBD1 (6 bases). CDR3 length: 14 residues. Trimming took 5 bases from V and 4 from J, leaving 14 bases between them. Germline CDR1 is LNHDA and CDR2 is SQIVND (reference sequence). CDR3 DNA sequence: TGTGCCAGTAGTCTCGGCAGGGGCTCCTATGGCTACACCTTC. Its translation is CASSLGRGSYGYTF.

This clone was picked up one time. This chain uses TRBV2 with TRBJ2-5; 8 bases are shared with TRBD2. V lost 11 bases, J lost 0 bases, and 8 bases stayed unmatched. The CDR3 totals 14 residues. Germline V gene lookup returns CDR1 SNHLY and CDR2 FYNNEI. CDR3 DNA: TGTGCCTCCTGCGGGGGGCCGTACCAAGAGACCCAGTACTTC. Residues: CASCGGPYQETQYF.

The gene calls are TRBV19 and TRBJ1-5; 7 nucleotides line up with TRBD1. Unmatched junction bases numbered 14, after V lost 8 bases and J lost 7 bases. CDR3 length: 15 amino acids. Germline CDR1 is LNHDA and CDR2 is SQIVND (reference sequence). The CDR3 nucleotides read TGTGCCAGTTCCGAAGTACAGGGGCCGGGACAGCCCCAGCATTTT. It yields the protein CASSEVQGPGQPQHF.

The chain links TRBV5-4 to TRBJ1-5; 9 bases match TRBD1. J gave up 3 bases and V 4 bases, and 8 bases lay outside the gene matches. In germline, CDR1 is SGHNT, CDR2 YYREEE (reference sequence). This CDR3 spans 16 amino acids. In DNA, the CDR3 is TGTGCCAGCAGCATAATGGACAGGGGCGACAATCAGCCCCAGCATTTT. Its translation: CASSIMDRGDNQPQHF.

This chain links TRBV28 with TRBJ2-7, with 9 nucleotides matching TRBD1. Germline V gene lookup returns CDR1 MDHEN and CDR2 SYDVKM. CDR3 length: 15 amino acids. V gave up 5 bases and J gave up 2 bases; unmatched junction bases: 7. CDR3 region: CASSTRDRAPYEQYF. For the CDR3, the DNA is TGTGCCAGCAGTACCCGGGACAGGGCCCCCTACGAGCAGTACTTC.

The rearrangement joins TRBV13 to TRBJ2-7; D gene ambiguous. The CDR3 totals 15 residues. CDR1 is PRHDT, CDR2 FYEKMQ, per germline (reference sequence). V lost 0 bases to trimming and J lost 5 bases, with 14 bases between them. The CDR3 nucleotides are TGTGCCAGCAGCTTAGGTAATTCGGCAGGCCACGAGCAGTACTTC. Translation: CASSLGNSAGHEQYF.

The chain has TRBV7-9 and TRBJ2-3; 8 bases align to TRBD1. The CDR3 runs 15 residues. In germline, CDR1 is SEHNR, CDR2 FQNEAQ (reference sequence). The V segment lost 4 bases and the J segment 0 bases; nucleotides outside the gene matches: 3. The CDR3 bases are TGTGCCAGCAGCTCGGACAGGGTGAGCACAGATACGCAGTATTTT. Protein sequence: CASSSDRVSTDTQYF.

The rearrangement links TRBV7-9 to TRBJ2-7, with 7 bases aligning to TRBD1. J lost 3 bases, V lost 5 bases, and 7 bases had no gene match. Germline V gene sequence: CDR1 SEHNR, CDR2 FQNEAQ (reference sequence). The length of the CDR3 is 14 residues. CDR3 bases: TGTGCCAGCAGCCCGCGACAGGGCGACTACGAGCAGTACTTC. It specifies CASSPRQGDYEQYF.

This clone has only a few counts. V and J are TRBV6-5 and TRBJ2-5, with TRBD2 matching over 7 bases. Per germline, CDR1 MNHEY and CDR2 SVGAGI. V shed 5 bases and J 3 bases; nucleotides not matched to a gene: 0. The CDR3 extends over 12 amino acids. CDR3 protein: CASSSGEETQYF. In DNA form, the CDR3 reads TGTGCCAGCAGTAGCGGGGAAGAGACCCAGTACTTC.

V gene TRBV4-3 combines with J gene TRBJ2-7, with D perhaps TRBD2 (6 bases). The CDR3 extends over 17 amino acids. The germline V gene encodes CDR1 LGHNA and CDR2 YSLEER. V was trimmed by 1 base and J by 1 base, leaving 17 bases between them. The CDR3 loop reads CASSQGLWAGHSYEQYF. CDR3 bases: TGCGCCAGCAGCCAAGGGCTATGGGCGGGGCATTCCTACGAGCAGTACTTC.